This T cell receptor (beta chain) was profiled in a study of T cells in Graves' hyperthyroidism and ophthalmopathy. Overall study: Upon initial diagnosis and before any treatment, peripheral blood was collected.

Authors of the study amplified TCR beta CDR3 regions from RNA transcripts. Carried out on the TCR CDR3, a first-round RT-PCR used the HTBI primer set. A single record per CDR3 protein comes from TCRdb applying MiXCR to the multiplex PCR reads. The sample includes around 300,000 distinct CDR3 sequences, approximately 20% seen only once; the top ten take 50% to 75%. V gave up 4 bases and J gave up 1 base, with 5 bases separating them. CDR3 length equals 12 residues. Germline CDR1 SNHLY, CDR2 FYNNEI. Patients with uncontrolled infections, other autoimmune diseases, pregnancy or lactation were excluded. Remarks on this clonotype: Antigen specificity is unknown.

Study-level findings and limits: Blood also contained most expanded thyroid clonotypes above 0.001. A 13 V-J model separated ophthalmopathy from stable hyperthyroidism.

The TCR comes from a man aged 25 to 40 with Graves' ophthalmopathy. The gene calls are TRBV2 and TRBJ2-7; D unclear. The source material was blood. The CDR3 DNA follows: TGTGCCAGCAGTGCACGTTCCTACGAGCAGTACTTC. Protein: CASSARSYEQYF.